The 22 T cell receptor beta chains below come from one sample, sequenced in a study of blood T cell repertoires in COVID-19. Assay: immunoSEQ multiplex PCR; the TCRdb copy retains only in-frame clones and omits some. Of some 88,000 clones detected, over 80% appear once; the ten largest clones hold roughly 1.8%. Sequencing used peripheral blood. Every receptor here comes from a human donor with active COVID-19. The donor label of this sample is uncertain.

This clone showed up just once. The chain couples TRBV4-1 to TRBJ1-5; weak D call: TRBD1 (5 bases). V was trimmed by 1 base and J by 3 bases, leaving 10 bases between them. The CDR3 totals 15 residues. Germline V gene data show CDR1 as MGHRA and CDR2 as YSYEKL. The CDR3 here is CASSQGGANNQPQHF. In DNA, the CDR3 is TGCGCCAGCAGCCAAGGCGGGGCGAACAATCAGCCCCAGCATTTT.

The J gene is TRBJ2-5, the V gene TRBV5-5; no firm D call. The CDR3 covers 14 residues. The germline V gene has CDR1 SGHKS and CDR2 YYEKEE (reference sequence). With 4 bases removed from V and 3 bases from J, the gap between germline ends came to 13 bases. Here the CDR3 reads CASSLRLAEETQYF. CDR3 sequence (DNA): TGTGCCAGCAGCCTCCGCCTGGCCGAAGAGACCCAGTACTTC.

This chain uses TRBV7-8 with TRBJ2-2; D is perhaps TRBD2 (5 bases). Germline V gene lookup returns CDR1 SGHVS and CDR2 FQNEAQ. The CDR3 consists of 15 residues. The ends were cut back, 1 base at V and 6 bases at J, with 12 bases in the middle. In DNA form, the CDR3 reads TGTGCCAGCAGCTTAGGATCGGGGATCCCCGGGGAGCTGTTTTTT. Translated: CASSLGSGIPGELFF.

V usage is TRBV18 and J usage is TRBJ2-7, with a tentative D call TRBD1 (5 bases). V lost 3 bases to trimming and J lost 0 bases, with 15 bases between them. The CDR3 loop spans 16 amino acids. CDR1 and CDR2 (germline): KGHSH, LQKENI. CDR3 protein: CASSPTDSPSSYEQYF. CDR3 nucleotides: TGTGCCAGCTCACCTACTGACAGCCCCAGCTCCTACGAGCAGTACTTC.

J is TRBJ2-1 and V is TRBV27, with TRBD2 identical over 8 bases. Germline-derived CDR1 and CDR2 are MNHEY and SMNVEV (reference sequence). The trim removed 3 bases at V and 4 bases at J, leaving 5 bases unmatched. The CDR3 length is 15 residues. CDR3 nucleotides: TGTGCCAGCAGTTTTACCCGGGGGGGATACAATGAGCAGTTCTTC. Protein sequence: CASSFTRGGYNEQFF.

This clone was detected ten times or more. The rearrangement links TRBV7-9 to TRBJ2-1; D is perhaps TRBD2 (5 bases). This CDR3 contains 14 residues. The V gene lost 4 bases and the J gene lost 8 bases, with 15 bases spanning the gap. Germline CDR1 and CDR2: SEHNR and FQNEAQ (reference sequence). The CDR3 here is CASSSSGRVDEQFF. CDR3 nucleotide sequence: TGTGCCAGCAGCTCCAGCGGACGGGTGGATGAGCAGTTCTTC. Looking up the rest from reference TRBV7-9 and TRBJ2-1 gives the full variable domain: DTGVSQNPRHKITKRGQNVTFRCDPISEHNRLYWYRQTLGQGPEFLTYFQNEAQLEKSRLLSDRFSAERPKGSFSTLEIQRTEQGDSAMYLCASSSSGRVDEQFFGPGTRLTVL.

V and J are TRBV9 and TRBJ1-3; possibly TRBD1 for D (5 bases). The V gene lost 1 base and the J gene lost 2 bases, with 7 bases spanning the gap. Germline CDR1 is SGDLS and CDR2 is YYNGEE. The CDR3 contains 14 residues. CDR3: CASSVSGPGNTIYF. CDR3 coding DNA: TGTGCCAGCAGCGTATCAGGGCCTGGAAACACCATATATTTT.

The chain links TRBV3-1 (or the pseudogene TRBV3-2) to TRBJ2-1, with 10 bases that match TRBD2. Germline CDR1 LGHDT, CDR2 YNNKEL (reference sequence). V lost 1 base to trimming and J lost 2 bases; unmatched junction nucleotides: 5. The CDR3 totals 17 residues. The CDR3 sequence is CASSQAPTSGAYNEQFF. The CDR3 region has the DNA TGTGCCAGCAGCCAAGCACCAACTAGCGGGGCCTACAATGAGCAGTTCTTC.

The chain recombines TRBV10-3 with TRBJ1-1, with 7 bases fitting TRBD1. Germline CDR1 and CDR2: ENHRY and SYGVKD. The CDR3 runs to 14 residues. V dropped 3 bases and J dropped 7; count of bases not matched to a gene: 8. Here the CDR3 reads CAISDPPGQLEAFF. The CDR3 coding sequence is TGTGCCATCAGTGACCCCCCGGGACAGCTTGAAGCTTTCTTT.

This sequence joins TRBV5-6 and TRBJ2-2; 7 nucleotides match TRBD1. Germline CDR1 SGHDT, CDR2 YYEEEE. The CDR3 has 15 residues. The J segment lost 1 base and the V segment lost 4 bases, leaving 4 bases of the junction unmatched. The CDR3 region is CASSIRDRNTGELFF. Written as DNA, the CDR3 is TGTGCCAGCAGCATAAGGGACAGGAACACCGGGGAGCTGTTTTTT.

The chain is built from TRBV2 and TRBJ2-3, with D perhaps TRBD2 (5 bases). Germline CDR1 is SNHLY and CDR2 is FYNNEI. CDR3 length: 14 amino acids. Deletions cut 6 bases from V and 2 bases from J, with 12 bases between. CDR3 residues: CASRLAAPTDTQYF. CDR3 bases: TGTGCCAGCAGGCTAGCAGCCCCCACAGATACGCAGTATTTT.

The chain combines TRBV5-4 with TRBJ2-1; tentatively, D is TRBD2 (5 bases). The V end lost 4 bases, the J end lost 4 bases, and 15 bases lay between the germline ends. The CDR3 runs 15 residues. Germline assignment: CDR1 SGHNT and CDR2 YYREEE (reference sequence). The chain's CDR3 is CASSGEGQRYNEQFF. The CDR3 region has the DNA TGTGCCAGCAGCGGCGAGGGCCAGAGATACAATGAGCAGTTCTTC.

V and J are TRBV2 and TRBJ2-5, with D uncertain. V was pared by 4 bases and J by 2 bases, with 5 bases between. Germline V gene data show CDR1 as SNHLY and CDR2 as FYNNEI. The CDR3 has 12 amino acids. The CDR3 spells CASSGKQETQYF. In DNA form, the CDR3 reads TGTGCCAGCAGTGGTAAACAAGAGACCCAGTACTTC.

This sequence joins TRBV7-3 and TRBJ2-5, with D possibly being TRBD2 (6 bases). CDR3 length: 16 residues. CDR1 and CDR2 from the germline V gene are SGHTA and FQGTGA. With 1 base removed from V and 4 bases from J, the gap between germline ends came to 16 bases. This chain's CDR3 is CASSLNGGVGGETQYF. The CDR3, as DNA: TGTGCCAGCAGCTTAAACGGCGGGGTCGGGGGAGAGACCCAGTACTTC.

The gene calls are TRBV7-8 and TRBJ1-1; the match to TRBD1 covers 12 bases. The CDR3 loop spans 18 amino acids. Germline V gene data show CDR1 as SGHVS and CDR2 as FQNEAQ. V trimming: 1 base; J trimming: 3 bases; junction bases outside the gene matches: 9. CDR3 DNA sequence: TGTGCCAGCAGCTTAGAGAGGGGACAGGGGGCGGTGGACACTGAAGCTTTCTTT. Translating it yields CASSLERGQGAVDTEAFF.

CDR3: CASSFLTWGQVRPRGEQFF. The CDR3 nucleotides read TGTGCCAGCAGCTTTCTTACTTGGGGACAGGTGAGACCTCGTGGTGAGCAGTTCTTC. The chain recombines TRBV5-4 with TRBJ2-1; 8 bases agree with TRBD1. The CDR3 covers 19 residues. CDR1 and CDR2 (germline): SGHNT, YYREEE (reference sequence). V gave up 2 bases and J gave up 9 bases; unmatched junction bases: 22.

This clone was seen only a few times. This chain uses TRBV19 with TRBJ2-5; possible D gene TRBD2, 5 bases. Germline assignment: CDR1 LNHDA and CDR2 SQIVND (reference sequence). This CDR3 comprises 13 residues. V lost 6 bases to trimming and J lost 3 bases, with 11 bases between them. CDR3 sequence (DNA): TGTGCCAGTAGGATCATCGGGGAAGAGACCCAGTACTTC. This sequence encodes CASRIIGEETQYF.

The chain combines TRBV18 with TRBJ2-7; 10 bases match TRBD1. The CDR3 contains 14 residues. Trimming cost V 8 bases and J 0 bases; bases outside gene matches: 4. Germline-derived CDR1 and CDR2 are KGHSH and LQKENI. CDR3 loop: CASRQGANSYEQYF. In nucleotides, the CDR3 is TGTGCCAGCCGACAGGGGGCCAACTCCTACGAGCAGTACTTC.

J is TRBJ1-3 and V is TRBV7-2, with TRBD1 matching over 9 bases. The V and J ends lost 5 bases and 0 bases, in that order; junction bases with no gene match: 14. In germline, CDR1 is SGHTA, CDR2 FQGNSA. CDR3 size: 19 residues. The CDR3 DNA follows: TGTGCCAGCAGCCACCATCCGGGACAGGGACCCTTCTCTGGAAACACCATATATTTT. Amino acids: CASSHHPGQGPFSGNTIYF.

The chain is built from TRBV13 and TRBJ2-3; 11 bases are shared with TRBD2. The CDR3 runs 18 residues. The germline V gene has CDR1 PRHDT and CDR2 FYEKMQ (reference sequence). V lost 0 bases and J lost 2; bases outside the gene matches: 7. CDR3 loop: CASSLGLAGAQNTDTQYF. CDR3 sequence (DNA): TGTGCCAGCAGCTTAGGACTAGCGGGGGCCCAGAACACAGATACGCAGTATTTT.

In DNA, the CDR3 is TGCGCCAGCAGCCAAGATTCACTAGCGGGGCTCACAGATACGCAGTATTTT. Translating gives CASSQDSLAGLTDTQYF. The chain is built from TRBV4-1 and TRBJ2-3, with 10 bases lining up with TRBD2. Germline lookup yields CDR1 MGHRA and CDR2 YSYEKL. This CDR3 comprises 17 residues. With V trimmed by 0 bases and J by 2 bases, 5 bases remained unmatched.

This chain joins TRBV10-3 and TRBJ1-5, with 8 bases lining up with TRBD1. V shed 10 bases and J 3 bases; nucleotides not matched to a gene: 11. Germline values: CDR1 ENHRY, CDR2 SYGVKD. CDR3 length: 15 residues. CDR3 DNA: TGTGCCACCGGGTTGCAGGGGGCAGACAATCAGCCCCAGCATTTT. Translating gives CATGLQGADNQPQHF.